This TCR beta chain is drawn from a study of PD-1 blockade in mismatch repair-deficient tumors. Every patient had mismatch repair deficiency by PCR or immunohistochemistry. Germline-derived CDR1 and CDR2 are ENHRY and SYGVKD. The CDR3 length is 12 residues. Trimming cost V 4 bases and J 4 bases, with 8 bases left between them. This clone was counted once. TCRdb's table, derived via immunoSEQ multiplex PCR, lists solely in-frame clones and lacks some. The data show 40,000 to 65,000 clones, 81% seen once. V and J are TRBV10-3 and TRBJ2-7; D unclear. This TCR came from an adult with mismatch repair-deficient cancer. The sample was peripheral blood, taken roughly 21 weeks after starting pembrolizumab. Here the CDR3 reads CAISVNGYEQYF. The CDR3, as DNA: TGTGCCATCAGTGTAAACGGATACGAGCAGTACTTC.